This TCR beta chain was sequenced for a study of monozygotic twins with cystic fibrosis. TCRdb's table, derived via immunoSEQ multiplex PCR, lists solely in-frame clones and lacks some. Altogether some 35,000 clones are present, over 60% being singletons, with the ten largest covering approximately 0.81%. The sample holds a few counts of this clone. Deletions cut 6 bases from V and 8 bases from J, with 19 bases between. Germline CDR1 ENHRY, CDR2 SYGVKD. The CDR3 has 14 residues. The chain is built from TRBV10-3 and TRBJ1-2, with D possibly being TRBD1 (6 bases). The source material was blood. The clonotype originates from a girl aged 10 to 17 with cystic fibrosis. CDR3 protein: CAIRPITGFQGYTF. CDR3 DNA: TGTGCCATCAGACCAATAACAGGGTTTCAGGGCTACACCTTC.